The source of this TCR beta chain is a study of technical replicates of blood from a few donors. Measured with immunoSEQ multiplex PCR; TCRdb has only the in-frame clones, and not every one. Counted here are roughly 74,000 clones, roughly 91% occurring once; the ten biggest clones make up approximately 0.42%. This clone has more than one count but fewer than ten. Trimming removed 1 base at V and 2 bases at J, with 11 bases between. Germline assignment: CDR1 SEHNR and CDR2 FQNEAQ (reference sequence). The CDR3 contains 15 residues. The chain couples TRBV7-9 to TRBJ1-1, with D unclear. Sequenced: T cells isolated from PBMCs. The sequence derives from a human donor in good health. Written as DNA, the CDR3 is TGTGCCAGCAGCTTAGTGGTGACTTCTAACACTGAAGCTTTCTTT. This encodes CASSLVVTSNTEAFF.